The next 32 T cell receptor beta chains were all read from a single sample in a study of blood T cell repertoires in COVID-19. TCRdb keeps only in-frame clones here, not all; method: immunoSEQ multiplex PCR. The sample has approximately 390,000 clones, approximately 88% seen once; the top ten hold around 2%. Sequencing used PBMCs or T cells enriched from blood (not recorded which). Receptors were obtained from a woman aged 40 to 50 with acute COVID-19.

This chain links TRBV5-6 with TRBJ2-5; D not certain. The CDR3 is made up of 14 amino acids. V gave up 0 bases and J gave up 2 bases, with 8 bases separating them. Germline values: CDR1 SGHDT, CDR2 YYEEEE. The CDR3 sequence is CASSLVPSQETQYF. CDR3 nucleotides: TGTGCCAGCAGCTTGGTTCCGAGTCAAGAGACCCAGTACTTC.

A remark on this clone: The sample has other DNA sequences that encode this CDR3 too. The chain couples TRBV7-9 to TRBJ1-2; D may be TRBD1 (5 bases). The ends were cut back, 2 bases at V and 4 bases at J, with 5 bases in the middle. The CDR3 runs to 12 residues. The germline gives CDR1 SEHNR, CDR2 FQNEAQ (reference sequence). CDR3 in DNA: TGTGCCAGCAGCTTAACAGGCTATGGCTACACCTTC. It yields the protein CASSLTGYGYTF. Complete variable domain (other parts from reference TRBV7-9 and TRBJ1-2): DTGVSQNPRHKITKRGQNVTFRCDPISEHNRLYWYRQTLGQGPEFLTYFQNEAQLEKSRLLSDRFSAERPKGSFSTLEIQRTEQGDSAMYLCASSLTGYGYTFGSGTRLTVV.

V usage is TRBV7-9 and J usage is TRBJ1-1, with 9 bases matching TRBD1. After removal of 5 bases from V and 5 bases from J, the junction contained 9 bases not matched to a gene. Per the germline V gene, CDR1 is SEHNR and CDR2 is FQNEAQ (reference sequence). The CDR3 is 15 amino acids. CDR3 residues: CASSPATGGRTEAFF. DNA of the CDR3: TGTGCCAGCAGCCCCGCGACAGGGGGGCGAACTGAAGCTTTCTTT. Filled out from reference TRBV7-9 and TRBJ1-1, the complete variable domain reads DTGVSQNPRHKITKRGQNVTFRCDPISEHNRLYWYRQTLGQGPEFLTYFQNEAQLEKSRLLSDRFSAERPKGSFSTLEIQRTEQGDSAMYLCASSPATGGRTEAFFGQGTRLTVV.

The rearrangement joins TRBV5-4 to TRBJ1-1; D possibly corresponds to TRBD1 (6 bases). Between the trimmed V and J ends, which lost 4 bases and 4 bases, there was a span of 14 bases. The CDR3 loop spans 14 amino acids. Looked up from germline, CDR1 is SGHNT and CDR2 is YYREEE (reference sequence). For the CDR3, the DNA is TGTGCCAGCAGCGCCTCGGGAGGGGGCACTGAAGCTTTCTTT. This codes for CASSASGGGTEAFF.

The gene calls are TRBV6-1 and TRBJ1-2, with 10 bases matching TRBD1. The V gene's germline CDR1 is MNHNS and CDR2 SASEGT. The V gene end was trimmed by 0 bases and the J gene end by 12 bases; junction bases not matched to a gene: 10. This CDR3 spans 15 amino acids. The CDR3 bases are TGTGCCAGCAGTGAAGCGAACCCCGGGACAGGGGTTGACACCTTC. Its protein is CASSEANPGTGVDTF.

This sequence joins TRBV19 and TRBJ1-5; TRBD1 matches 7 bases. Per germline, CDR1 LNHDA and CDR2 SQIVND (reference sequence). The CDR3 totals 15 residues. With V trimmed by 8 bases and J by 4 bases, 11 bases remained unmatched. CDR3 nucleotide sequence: TGTGCCAGTCAACGGACAGGAGAGTCGAATCAGCCCCAGCATTTT. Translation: CASQRTGESNQPQHF. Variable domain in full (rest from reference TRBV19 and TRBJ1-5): DGGITQSPKYLFRKEGQNVTLSCEQNLNHDAMYWYRQDPGQGLRLIYYSQIVNDFQKGDIAEGYSVSREKKESFPLTVTSAQKNPTAFYLCASQRTGESNQPQHFGDGTRLSIL.

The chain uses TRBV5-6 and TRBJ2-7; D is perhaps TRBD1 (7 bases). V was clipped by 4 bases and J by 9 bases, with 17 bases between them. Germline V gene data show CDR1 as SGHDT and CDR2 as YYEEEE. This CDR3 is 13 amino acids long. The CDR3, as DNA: TGTGCCAGCAGCAGGAGGGGGCCCGCGGCGCAGTACTTC. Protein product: CASSRRGPAAQYF.

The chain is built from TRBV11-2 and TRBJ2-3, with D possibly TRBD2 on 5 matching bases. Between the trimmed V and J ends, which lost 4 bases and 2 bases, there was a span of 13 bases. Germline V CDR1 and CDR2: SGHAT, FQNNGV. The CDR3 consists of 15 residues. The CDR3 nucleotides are TGTGCCAGCAGCTCGGACGACTATTACACAGATACGCAGTATTTT. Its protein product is CASSSDDYYTDTQYF. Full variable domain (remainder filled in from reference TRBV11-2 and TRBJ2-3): EAGVAQSPRYKIIEKRQSVAFWCNPISGHATLYWYQQILGQGPKLLIQFQNNGVVDDSQLPKDRFSAERLKGVDSTLKIQPAKLEDSAVYLCASSSDDYYTDTQYFGPGTRLTVL.

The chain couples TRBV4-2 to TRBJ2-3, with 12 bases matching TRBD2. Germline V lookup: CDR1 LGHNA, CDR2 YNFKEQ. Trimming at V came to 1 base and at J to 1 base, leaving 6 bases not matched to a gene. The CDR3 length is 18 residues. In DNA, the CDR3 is TGTGCCAGCAGCCAAGTCGTCGGGACTAGCGGGCGCACAGATACGCAGTATTTT. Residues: CASSQVVGTSGRTDTQYF.

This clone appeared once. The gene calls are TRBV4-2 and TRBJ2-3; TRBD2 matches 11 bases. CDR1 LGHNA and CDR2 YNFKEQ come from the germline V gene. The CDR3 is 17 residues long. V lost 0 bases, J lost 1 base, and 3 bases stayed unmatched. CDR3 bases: TGTGCCAGCAGCCAAGATGTACTAGCGGGGGGCACAGATACGCAGTATTTT. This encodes CASSQDVLAGGTDTQYF.

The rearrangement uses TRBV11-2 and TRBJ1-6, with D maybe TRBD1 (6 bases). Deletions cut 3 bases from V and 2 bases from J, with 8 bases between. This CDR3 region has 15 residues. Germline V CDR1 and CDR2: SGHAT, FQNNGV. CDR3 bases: TGTGCCAGCAGCTTCTCAGGGGCCTATAATTCACCCCTCCACTTT. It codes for CASSFSGAYNSPLHF.

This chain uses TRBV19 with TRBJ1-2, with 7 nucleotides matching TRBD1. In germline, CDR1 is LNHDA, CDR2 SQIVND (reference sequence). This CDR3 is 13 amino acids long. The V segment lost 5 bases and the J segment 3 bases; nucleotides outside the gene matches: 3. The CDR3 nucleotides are TGTGCCAGTAGTTCCGACAGGGACTATGGCTACACCTTC. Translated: CASSSDRDYGYTF. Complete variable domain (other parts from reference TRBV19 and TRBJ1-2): DGGITQSPKYLFRKEGQNVTLSCEQNLNHDAMYWYRQDPGQGLRLIYYSQIVNDFQKGDIAEGYSVSREKKESFPLTVTSAQKNPTAFYLCASSSDRDYGYTFGSGTRLTVV.

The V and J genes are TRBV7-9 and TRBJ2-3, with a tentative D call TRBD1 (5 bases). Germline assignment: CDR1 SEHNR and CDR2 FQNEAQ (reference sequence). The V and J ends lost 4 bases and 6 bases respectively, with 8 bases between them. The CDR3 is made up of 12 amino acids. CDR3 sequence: CASSSRGDTQYF. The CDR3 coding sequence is TGTGCCAGCAGCTCAAGGGGTGATACGCAGTATTTT.

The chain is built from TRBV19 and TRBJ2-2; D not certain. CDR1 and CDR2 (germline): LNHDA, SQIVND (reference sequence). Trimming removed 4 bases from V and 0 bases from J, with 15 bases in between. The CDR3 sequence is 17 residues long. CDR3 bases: TGTGCCAGTAGTACATCCAGGCTGTCGTCGAACACCGGGGAGCTGTTTTTT. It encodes CASSTSRLSSNTGELFF.

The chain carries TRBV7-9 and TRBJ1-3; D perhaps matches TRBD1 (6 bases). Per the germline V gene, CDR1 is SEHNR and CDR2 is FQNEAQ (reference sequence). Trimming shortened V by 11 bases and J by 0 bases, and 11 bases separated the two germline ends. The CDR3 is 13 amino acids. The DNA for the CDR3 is TGTGCCCAGGGGTCTTACTCTGGAAACACCATATATTTT. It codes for CAQGSYSGNTIYF.

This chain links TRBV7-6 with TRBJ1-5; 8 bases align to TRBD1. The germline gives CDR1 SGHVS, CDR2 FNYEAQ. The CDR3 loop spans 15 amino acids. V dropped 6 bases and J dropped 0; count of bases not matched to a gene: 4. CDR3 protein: CASSRDRSSNQPQHF. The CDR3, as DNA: TGTGCCAGCAGTCGGGACAGGAGTAGCAATCAGCCCCAGCATTTT.

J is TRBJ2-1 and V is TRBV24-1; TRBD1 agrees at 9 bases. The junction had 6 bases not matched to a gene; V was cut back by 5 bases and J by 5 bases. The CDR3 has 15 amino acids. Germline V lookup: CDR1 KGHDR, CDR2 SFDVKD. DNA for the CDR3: TGTGCCACCAGTGCCGGGACAGGGATAAACAATGAGCAGTTCTTC. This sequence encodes CATSAGTGINNEQFF.

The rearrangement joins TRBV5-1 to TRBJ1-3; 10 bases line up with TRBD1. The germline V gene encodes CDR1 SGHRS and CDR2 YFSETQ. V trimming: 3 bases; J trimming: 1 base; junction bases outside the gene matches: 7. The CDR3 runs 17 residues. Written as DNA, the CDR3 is TGCGCCAGCAGCTCCCGGGGGACAGGGGTGTCTGGAAACACCATATATTTT. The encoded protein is CASSSRGTGVSGNTIYF.

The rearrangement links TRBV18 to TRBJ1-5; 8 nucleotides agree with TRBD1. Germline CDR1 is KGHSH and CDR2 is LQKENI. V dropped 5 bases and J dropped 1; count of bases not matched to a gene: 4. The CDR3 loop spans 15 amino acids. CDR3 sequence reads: CASSMGQESNQPQHF. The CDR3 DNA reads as TGTGCCAGCTCAATGGGACAGGAAAGCAATCAGCCCCAGCATTTT.

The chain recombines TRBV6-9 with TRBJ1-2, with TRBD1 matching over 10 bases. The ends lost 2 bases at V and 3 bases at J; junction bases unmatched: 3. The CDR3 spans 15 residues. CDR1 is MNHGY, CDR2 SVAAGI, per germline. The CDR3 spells CASSYGQGDDYGYTF. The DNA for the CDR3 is TGTGCCAGCAGTTATGGACAGGGGGACGACTATGGCTACACCTTC.

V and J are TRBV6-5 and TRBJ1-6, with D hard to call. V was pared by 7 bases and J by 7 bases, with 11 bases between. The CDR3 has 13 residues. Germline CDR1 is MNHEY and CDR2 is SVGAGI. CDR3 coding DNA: TGTGCCAGCAACAAGCGGACCAATTCACCCCTCCACTTT. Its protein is CASNKRTNSPLHF.

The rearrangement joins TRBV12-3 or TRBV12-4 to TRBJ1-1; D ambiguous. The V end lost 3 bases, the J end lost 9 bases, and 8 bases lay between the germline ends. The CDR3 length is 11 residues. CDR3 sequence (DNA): TGTGCCAGCAGTTTCGGGGTACAAGCTTTCTTT. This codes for CASSFGVQAFF.

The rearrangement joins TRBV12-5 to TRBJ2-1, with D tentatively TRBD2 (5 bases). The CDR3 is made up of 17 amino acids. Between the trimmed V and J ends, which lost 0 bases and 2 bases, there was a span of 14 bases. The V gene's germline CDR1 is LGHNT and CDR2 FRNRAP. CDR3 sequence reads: CASGLVPDGETYNEQFF. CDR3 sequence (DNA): TGTGCTAGTGGTTTGGTACCGGACGGGGAGACCTACAATGAGCAGTTCTTC.

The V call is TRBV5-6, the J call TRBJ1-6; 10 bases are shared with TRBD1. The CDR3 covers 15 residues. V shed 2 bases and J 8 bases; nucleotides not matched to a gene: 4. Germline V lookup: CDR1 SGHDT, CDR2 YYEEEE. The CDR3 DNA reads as TGTGCCAGCAGCTTACCGGGACAGGGGTATTCACCCCTCCACTTT. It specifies CASSLPGQGYSPLHF.

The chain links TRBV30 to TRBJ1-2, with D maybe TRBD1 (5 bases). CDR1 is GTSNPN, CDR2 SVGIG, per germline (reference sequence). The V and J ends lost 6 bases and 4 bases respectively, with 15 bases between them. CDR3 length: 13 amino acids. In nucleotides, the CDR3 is TGTGCCTGTTCCCCCGGGACTGTCTATGGCTACACCTTC. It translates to CACSPGTVYGYTF.

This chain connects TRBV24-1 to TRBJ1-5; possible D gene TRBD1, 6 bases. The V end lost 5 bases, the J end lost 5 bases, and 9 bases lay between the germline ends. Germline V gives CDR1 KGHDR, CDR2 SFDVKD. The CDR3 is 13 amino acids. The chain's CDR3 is CATSGTGHQPQHF. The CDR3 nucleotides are TGTGCCACCAGTGGAACAGGGCATCAGCCCCAGCATTTT.

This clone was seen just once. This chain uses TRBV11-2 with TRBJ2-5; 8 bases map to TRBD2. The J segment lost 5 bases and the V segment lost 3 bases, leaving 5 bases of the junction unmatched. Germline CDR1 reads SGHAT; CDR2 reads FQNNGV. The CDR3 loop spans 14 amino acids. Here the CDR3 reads CASSFSGDGETQYF. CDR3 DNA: TGTGCCAGCAGCTTTAGCGGGGACGGGGAGACCCAGTACTTC.

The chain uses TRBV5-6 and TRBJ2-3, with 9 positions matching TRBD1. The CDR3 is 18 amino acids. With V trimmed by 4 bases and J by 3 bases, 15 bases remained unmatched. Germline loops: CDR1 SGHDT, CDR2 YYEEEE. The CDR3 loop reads CASSQLAAQGASTDTQYF. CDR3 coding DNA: TGTGCCAGCAGCCAGTTGGCCGCACAGGGGGCTTCTACAGATACGCAGTATTTT. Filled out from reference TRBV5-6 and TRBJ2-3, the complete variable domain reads DAGVTQSPTHLIKTRGQQVTLRCSPKSGHDTVSWYQQALGQGPQFIFQYYEEEERQRGNFPDRFSGHQFPNYSSELNVNALLLGDSALYLCASSQLAAQGASTDTQYFGPGTRLTVL.

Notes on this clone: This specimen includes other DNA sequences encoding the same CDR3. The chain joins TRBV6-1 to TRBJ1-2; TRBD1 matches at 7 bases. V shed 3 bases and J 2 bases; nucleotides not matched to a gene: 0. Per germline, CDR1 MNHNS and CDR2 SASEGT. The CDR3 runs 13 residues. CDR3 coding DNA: TGTGCCAGCAGTGAGGGACAGAACTATGGCTACACCTTC. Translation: CASSEGQNYGYTF.

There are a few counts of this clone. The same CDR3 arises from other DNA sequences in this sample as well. CDR3 region: CASSLGSGGYEQYF. CDR3 coding DNA: TGTGCCAGCAGTTTGGGTAGCGGGGGGTACGAGCAGTACTTC. The chain carries TRBV27 and TRBJ2-7; TRBD2 matches at 10 bases. V dropped 3 bases and J dropped 4; count of bases not matched to a gene: 3. CDR3 length equals 14 residues. From germline, CDR1 is MNHEY and CDR2 SMNVEV (reference sequence).

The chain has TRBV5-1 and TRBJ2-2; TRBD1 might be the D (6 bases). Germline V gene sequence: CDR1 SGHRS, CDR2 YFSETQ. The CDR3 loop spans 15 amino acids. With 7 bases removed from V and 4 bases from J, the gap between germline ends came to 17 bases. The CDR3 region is CASGVQGQITGELFF. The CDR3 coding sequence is TGCGCCAGCGGCGTTCAGGGACAAATCACCGGGGAGCTGTTTTTT.

The CDR3 sequence: CASSQGQGRQNQPQHF. CDR3 coding DNA: TGCGCCAGCAGCCAGGGACAGGGCCGGCAAAATCAGCCCCAGCATTTT. The rearrangement links TRBV4-1 to TRBJ1-5; 9 bases map to TRBD1. CDR1 MGHRA and CDR2 YSYEKL come from the germline V gene. V was clipped by 3 bases and J by 4 bases; unmatched bases: 7. This CDR3 comprises 16 residues.